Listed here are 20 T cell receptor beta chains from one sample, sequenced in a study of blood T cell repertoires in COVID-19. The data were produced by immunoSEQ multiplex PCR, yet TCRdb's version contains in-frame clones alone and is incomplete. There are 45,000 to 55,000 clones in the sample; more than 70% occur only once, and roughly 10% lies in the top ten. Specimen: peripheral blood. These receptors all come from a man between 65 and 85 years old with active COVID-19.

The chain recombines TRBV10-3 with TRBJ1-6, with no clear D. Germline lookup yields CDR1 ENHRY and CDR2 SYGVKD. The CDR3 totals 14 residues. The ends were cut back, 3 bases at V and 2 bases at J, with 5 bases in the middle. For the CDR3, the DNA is TGTGCCATCAGTGACAGCGCCTATAATTCACCCCTCCACTTT. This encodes CAISDSAYNSPLHF.

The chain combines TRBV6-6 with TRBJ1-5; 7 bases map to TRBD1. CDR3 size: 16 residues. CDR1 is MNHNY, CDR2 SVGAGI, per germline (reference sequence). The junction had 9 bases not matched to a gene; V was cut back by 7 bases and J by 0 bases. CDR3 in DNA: TGTGCCAGCAAAGGGGGCTCAGGTGCTAGCAATCAGCCCCAGCATTTT. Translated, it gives CASKGGSGASNQPQHF.

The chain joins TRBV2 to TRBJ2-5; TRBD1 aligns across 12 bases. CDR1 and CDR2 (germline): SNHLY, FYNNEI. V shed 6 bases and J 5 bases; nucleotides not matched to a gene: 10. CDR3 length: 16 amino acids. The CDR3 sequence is CASRTGTGGGRETQYF. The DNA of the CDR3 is TGTGCCAGCAGGACGGGGACAGGGGGCGGAAGGGAGACCCAGTACTTC.

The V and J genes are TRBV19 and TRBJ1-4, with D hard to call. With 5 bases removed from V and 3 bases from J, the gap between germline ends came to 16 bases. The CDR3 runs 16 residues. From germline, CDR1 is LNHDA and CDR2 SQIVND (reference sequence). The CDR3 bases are TGTGCCAGTAGTGCGGGCGCGAGCAGCCCTAATGAAAAACTGTTTTTT. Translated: CASSAGASSPNEKLFF.

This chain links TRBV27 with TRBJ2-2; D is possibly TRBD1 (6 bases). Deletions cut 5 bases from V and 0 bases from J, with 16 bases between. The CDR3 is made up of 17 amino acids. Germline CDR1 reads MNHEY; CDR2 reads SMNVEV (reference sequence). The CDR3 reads CASSPMGAKANTGELFF. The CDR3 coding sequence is TGTGCCAGCAGTCCCATGGGGGCCAAAGCGAACACCGGGGAGCTGTTTTTT.

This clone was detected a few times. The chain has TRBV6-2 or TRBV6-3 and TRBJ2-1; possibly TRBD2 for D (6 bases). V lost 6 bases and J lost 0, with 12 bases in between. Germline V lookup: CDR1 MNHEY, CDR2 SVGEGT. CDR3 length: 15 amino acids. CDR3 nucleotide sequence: TGTGCCAGCAGCCCTAGCGTAAGCTCCTACAATGAGCAGTTCTTC. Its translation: CASSPSVSSYNEQFF.

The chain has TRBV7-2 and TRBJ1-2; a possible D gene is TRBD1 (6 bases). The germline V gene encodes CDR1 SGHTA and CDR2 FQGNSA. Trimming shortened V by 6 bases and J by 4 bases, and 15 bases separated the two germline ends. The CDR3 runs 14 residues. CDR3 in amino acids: CASSHRVLSYGYTF. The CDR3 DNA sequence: TGTGCCAGCAGTCACAGGGTTTTAAGCTATGGCTACACCTTC.

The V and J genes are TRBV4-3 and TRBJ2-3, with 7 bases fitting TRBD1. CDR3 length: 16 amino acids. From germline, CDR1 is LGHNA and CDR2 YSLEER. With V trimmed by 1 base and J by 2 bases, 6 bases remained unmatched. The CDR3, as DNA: TGCGCCAGCAGCCAAGGAGGGGGCCATTACACAGATACGCAGTATTTT. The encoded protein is CASSQGGGHYTDTQYF.

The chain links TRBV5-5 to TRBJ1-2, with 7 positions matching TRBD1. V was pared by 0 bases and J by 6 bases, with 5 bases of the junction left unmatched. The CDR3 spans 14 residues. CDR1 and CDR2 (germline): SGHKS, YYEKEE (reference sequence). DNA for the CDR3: TGTGCCAGCAGCTTGGGACAGGGAACACATGGCTACACCTTC. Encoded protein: CASSLGQGTHGYTF.

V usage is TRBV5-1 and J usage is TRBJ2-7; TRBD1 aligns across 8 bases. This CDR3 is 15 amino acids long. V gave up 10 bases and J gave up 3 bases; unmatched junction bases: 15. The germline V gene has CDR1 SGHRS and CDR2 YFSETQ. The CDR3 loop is CASSSGGTGFYEQYF. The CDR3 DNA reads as TGCGCCTCCTCCTCAGGGGGGACAGGTTTCTACGAGCAGTACTTC.

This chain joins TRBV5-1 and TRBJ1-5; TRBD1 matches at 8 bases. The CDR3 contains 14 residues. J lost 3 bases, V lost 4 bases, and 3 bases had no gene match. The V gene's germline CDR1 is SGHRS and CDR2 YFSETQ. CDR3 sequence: CASSLQGDNQPQHF. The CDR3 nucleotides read TGCGCCAGCAGCCTACAGGGGGACAATCAGCCCCAGCATTTT.

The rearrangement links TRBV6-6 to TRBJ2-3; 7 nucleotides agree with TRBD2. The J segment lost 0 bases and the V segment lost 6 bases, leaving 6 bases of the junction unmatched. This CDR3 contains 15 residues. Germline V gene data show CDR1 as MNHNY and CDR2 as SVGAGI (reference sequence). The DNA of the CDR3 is TGTGCCAGCAGCCCCTTAGCGGGCAGCACAGATACGCAGTATTTT. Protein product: CASSPLAGSTDTQYF.

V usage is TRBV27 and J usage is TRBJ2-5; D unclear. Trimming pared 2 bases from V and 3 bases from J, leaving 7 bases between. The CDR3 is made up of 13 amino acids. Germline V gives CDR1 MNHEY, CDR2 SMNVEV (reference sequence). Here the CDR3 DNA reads TGTGCCAGCAGTTTAGTGGGCGAAGAGACCCAGTACTTC. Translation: CASSLVGEETQYF.

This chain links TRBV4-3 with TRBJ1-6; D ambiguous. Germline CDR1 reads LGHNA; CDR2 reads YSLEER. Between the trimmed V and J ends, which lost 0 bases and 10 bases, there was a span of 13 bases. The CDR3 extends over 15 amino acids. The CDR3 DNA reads TGCGCCAGCAGCCAAGAGGGCACGTTTGACTCACCCCTCCACTTT. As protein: CASSQEGTFDSPLHF.

This chain's CDR3 is CASSGGDLGYGYTF. Written as DNA, the CDR3 is TGTGCCAGCAGCGGGGGGGACTTGGGCTATGGCTACACCTTC. This chain joins TRBV5-4 and TRBJ1-2, with D perhaps matching TRBD1 (5 bases). V lost 4 bases and J 4 bases, leaving 14 bases between the germline ends. Germline V gene data show CDR1 as SGHNT and CDR2 as YYREEE (reference sequence). This CDR3 region has 14 residues.

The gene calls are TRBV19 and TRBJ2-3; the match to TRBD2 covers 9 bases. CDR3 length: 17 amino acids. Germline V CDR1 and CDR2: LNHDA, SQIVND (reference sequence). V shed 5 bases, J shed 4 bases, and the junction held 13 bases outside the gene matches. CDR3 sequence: CASSSPGGGALPDTQYF. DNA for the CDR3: TGTGCCAGTAGTTCCCCCGGCGGGGGGGCCCTCCCAGATACGCAGTATTTT. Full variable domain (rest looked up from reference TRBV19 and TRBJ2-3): DGGITQSPKYLFRKEGQNVTLSCEQNLNHDAMYWYRQDPGQGLRLIYYSQIVNDFQKGDIAEGYSVSREKKESFPLTVTSAQKNPTAFYLCASSSPGGGALPDTQYFGPGTRLTVL.

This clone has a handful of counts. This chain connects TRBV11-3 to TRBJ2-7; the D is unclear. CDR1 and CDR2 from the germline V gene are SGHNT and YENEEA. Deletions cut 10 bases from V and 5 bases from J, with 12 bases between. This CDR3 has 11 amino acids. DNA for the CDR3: TGTGCCATCGTCGTCGGTGACGAGCAGTACTTC. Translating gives CAIVVGDEQYF. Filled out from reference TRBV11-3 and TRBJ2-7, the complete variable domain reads EAGVVQSPRYKIIEKKQPVAFWCNPISGHNTLYWYLQNLGQGPELLIRYENEEAVDDSQLPKDRFSAERLKGVDSTLKIQPAELGDSAVYLCAIVVGDEQYFGPGTRLTVT.

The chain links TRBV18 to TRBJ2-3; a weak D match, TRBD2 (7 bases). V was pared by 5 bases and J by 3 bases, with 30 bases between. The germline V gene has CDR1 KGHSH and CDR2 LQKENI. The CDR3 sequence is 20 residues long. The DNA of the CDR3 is TGTGCCAGCTCATGCGGGACAATTATGGCGGGGGTGGTAGGGACAGATACGCAGTATTTT. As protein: CASSCGTIMAGVVGTDTQYF.

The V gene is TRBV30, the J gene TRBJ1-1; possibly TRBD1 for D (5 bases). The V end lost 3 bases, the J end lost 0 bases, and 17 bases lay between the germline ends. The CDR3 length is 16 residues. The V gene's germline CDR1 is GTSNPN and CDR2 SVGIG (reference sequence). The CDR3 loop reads CAWRFDPDILNTEAFF. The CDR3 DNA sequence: TGTGCCTGGAGGTTTGACCCGGACATACTGAACACTGAAGCTTTCTTT.

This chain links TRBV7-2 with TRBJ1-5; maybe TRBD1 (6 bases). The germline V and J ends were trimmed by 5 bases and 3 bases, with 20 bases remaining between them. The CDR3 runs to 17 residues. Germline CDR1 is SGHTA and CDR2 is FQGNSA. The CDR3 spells CASSALGGGGYNQPQHF. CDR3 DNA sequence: TGTGCCAGCAGCGCCTTGGGGGGAGGGGGTTACAATCAGCCCCAGCATTTT.